The 19 T cell receptor beta chains presented below share a single source sample, sequenced in a study of CD8 T cells in ankylosing spondylitis. TCRdb reanalysed the 5' RACE reads using MiXCR and keeps one entry per CDR3 protein. The sample yields nearly 250,000 distinct CDR3 sequences, about 30% seen once. Sequencing was performed on blood, either unsorted or a sorted T cell fraction (not recorded which). These receptors were collected from a male donor with ankylosing spondylitis or in good health (not recorded which).

The gene calls are TRBV7-2 and TRBJ2-7, with D possibly TRBD1 on 5 matching bases. The CDR3 spans 13 residues. Trimming left V 3 bases short and J 3 bases short, with 9 bases between. Germline lookup yields CDR1 SGHTA and CDR2 FQGNSA. The CDR3 nucleotides read TGTGCCAGCAGCTTTCGGCAGGGCTACGAGCAGTACTTC. Translation: CASSFRQGYEQYF.

The V gene is TRBV6-1, the J gene TRBJ1-2; D is uncertain. This CDR3 is built from 14 residues. Trimming removed 7 bases at V and 4 bases at J, with 16 bases between. Germline V gene sequence: CDR1 MNHNS, CDR2 SASEGT. CDR3 sequence reads: CASNRTGAGYGYTF. The CDR3 bases are TGTGCCAGCAATCGGACGGGCGCGGGCTATGGCTACACCTTC.

V is TRBV7-8 and J is TRBJ2-5; 7 bases agree with TRBD1. Germline loops: CDR1 SGHVS, CDR2 FQNEAQ. Trimming at V came to 6 bases and at J to 1 base, leaving 5 bases not matched to a gene. The CDR3 loop spans 14 amino acids. CDR3 in amino acids: CASRDGTAQETQYF. For the CDR3, the DNA is TGTGCCAGCAGAGACGGGACAGCCCAAGAGACCCAGTACTTC.

This clonotype was recorded a few times. The V call is TRBV5-1, the J call TRBJ1-3; D perhaps matches TRBD1 (6 bases). The CDR3 length is 15 residues. In germline, CDR1 is SGHRS, CDR2 YFSETQ. Trimming removed 0 bases from V and 2 bases from J, with 9 bases in between. CDR3 region: CASSLAGVAGNTIYF. The CDR3 DNA reads as TGCGCCAGCAGCTTGGCAGGGGTCGCTGGAAACACCATATATTTT.

The chain combines TRBV10-2 with TRBJ2-5, with 10 bases identical to TRBD1. V lost 3 bases, J lost 1 base, and 5 bases stayed unmatched. Germline CDR1 and CDR2: WSHSY and SAAADI. The CDR3 runs to 16 residues. CDR3 in amino acids: CASSEPRTGGQETQYF. CDR3 in DNA: TGCGCCAGCAGTGAACCGAGGACAGGGGGCCAAGAGACCCAGTACTTC.

The V call is TRBV12-3 or TRBV12-4, the J call TRBJ2-2, with D perhaps being TRBD1 or TRBD2 (5 bases each). The V end was cut by 8 bases, the J end by 0 bases, with 16 bases between. This CDR3 has 16 amino acids. The CDR3 loop is CASRPPGQTNTGELFF. For the CDR3, the DNA is TGTGCCAGCCGCCCGCCGGGGCAGACGAACACCGGGGAGCTGTTTTTT.

This clonotype was observed a few times. The chain joins TRBV20-1 to TRBJ1-6, with 12 bases fitting TRBD1. Germline CDR1 reads DFQATT; CDR2 reads SNEGSKA (reference sequence). J was trimmed by 10 bases and V by 3 bases; bases with no gene match: 4. This CDR3 has 14 residues. The CDR3, as DNA: TGCAGTGCTAGGCCGGGACAGGGGGCATCACCCCTCCACTTT. It yields the protein CSARPGQGASPLHF.

The V call is TRBV27, the J call TRBJ1-1; 7 bases fit TRBD1. The CDR3 consists of 15 residues. Per germline, CDR1 MNHEY and CDR2 SMNVEV (reference sequence). Trimming took 5 bases from V and 6 from J; bases not matched to a gene: 12. The CDR3 DNA sequence: TGTGCCAGCAGTCAAACAGGGGCCCTGCGTCCTGAAGCTTTCTTT. It is translated as CASSQTGALRPEAFF.

The rearrangement links TRBV11-2 to TRBJ1-6, with 8 bases identical to TRBD1. The V gene end was trimmed by 6 bases and the J gene end by 10 bases; junction bases not matched to a gene: 5. This CDR3 is built from 13 residues. Germline V gene lookup returns CDR1 SGHAT and CDR2 FQNNGV. The CDR3 DNA is TGTGCCAGCAGGGGACAGGTGTCGTCACCCCTCCACTTT. It yields the protein CASRGQVSSPLHF.

The chain recombines TRBV12-3 or TRBV12-4 with TRBJ2-3; D remains ambiguous. V was cut by 7 bases and J by 2 bases, with 16 bases left in between. The CDR3 sequence is 15 residues long. This CDR3 reads CASTHLRLNTDTQYF. CDR3 sequence (DNA): TGTGCCAGCACCCACTTGAGACTCAACACAGATACGCAGTATTTT.

This clonotype was counted a few times. The chain couples TRBV29-1 to TRBJ2-3, with 9 bases lining up with TRBD2. The CDR3 runs 13 residues. Unmatched junction bases numbered 3, after V lost 6 bases and J lost 2 bases. The germline V gene has CDR1 SQVTM and CDR2 ANQGSEA. CDR3 nucleotide sequence: TGCAGCGTGACTAGCGGCCTCACAGATACGCAGTATTTT. It translates to CSVTSGLTDTQYF.

The rearrangement uses TRBV7-9 and TRBJ2-2, with D possibly called TRBD1 or TRBD2 (6 bases each). Trimming took off 3 bases at V and 6 bases at J, with 11 bases between the two ends. The CDR3 runs to 14 residues. Germline CDR1 is SEHNR and CDR2 is FQNEAQ (reference sequence). The CDR3: CASSLSGAAGELFF. The CDR3 DNA follows: TGTGCCAGCAGCTTGTCGGGGGCAGCCGGGGAGCTGTTTTTT.

The chain recombines TRBV6-5 with TRBJ2-2; D gene unclear. V lost 2 bases to trimming and J lost 1 base, with 5 bases between them. The germline gives CDR1 MNHEY, CDR2 SVGAGI. The CDR3 contains 14 residues. CDR3 residues: CASSYTRNTGELFF. The CDR3 DNA sequence: TGTGCCAGCAGTTACACCAGGAACACCGGGGAGCTGTTTTTT.

The rearrangement joins TRBV7-8 to TRBJ2-7; a weak D match, TRBD2 (5 bases). The CDR3 has 14 residues. V was shortened by 1 base and J by 7 bases, with 14 bases between the two germline ends. Germline CDR1 SGHVS, CDR2 FQNEAQ. CDR3 sequence reads: CASSLDAGVGEQYF. CDR3 bases: TGTGCCAGCAGCTTAGATGCCGGGGTTGGGGAGCAGTACTTC.

The chain uses TRBV10-1 and TRBJ2-3; 7 nucleotides line up with TRBD2. This CDR3 has 16 amino acids. The ends lost 0 bases at V and 6 bases at J; junction bases unmatched: 9. Germline V gives CDR1 WNHNN, CDR2 SYGVQD (reference sequence). The CDR3 DNA reads as TGCGCCAGCAGTGAGTCTTCAGCGGGGTATTCGGATACGCAGTATTTT. Amino acid sequence: CASSESSAGYSDTQYF.

The sample holds one count of this clonotype. This chain connects TRBV9 to TRBJ1-1, with D perhaps TRBD1 (6 bases). With 4 bases removed from V and 4 bases from J, the gap between germline ends came to 14 bases. The CDR3 covers 14 residues. Per germline, CDR1 SGDLS and CDR2 YYNGEE. CDR3 nucleotides: TGTGCCAGCAGCTACCGGGGGGCGATCACTGAAGCTTTCTTT. It codes for CASSYRGAITEAFF.

This clonotype was counted between two and nine times. The chain's CDR3 is CASSGTGGGAQHF. The CDR3 DNA sequence: TGTGCCAGCAGCGGGACAGGAGGTGGGGCCCAGCATTTT. V and J are TRBV5-6 and TRBJ1-5; 8 bases fit TRBD1. The germline V gene encodes CDR1 SGHDT and CDR2 YYEEEE. V shed 4 bases and J 11 bases; nucleotides not matched to a gene: 8. CDR3 length: 13 residues.

The V gene is TRBV6-5, the J gene TRBJ2-7; 8 bases agree with TRBD1. The CDR3 extends over 15 amino acids. Germline CDR1 MNHEY, CDR2 SVGAGI. Losses at the gene ends were 0 bases for V and 3 bases for J; bases not matched to a gene: 4. CDR3 in amino acids: CASSYSTGQGYEQYF. DNA of the CDR3: TGTGCCAGCAGTTACTCGACCGGACAGGGCTACGAGCAGTACTTC.

This clonotype was counted ten times or more. The chain has TRBV20-1 and TRBJ2-1, with 8 bases fitting TRBD2. The CDR3 is 15 residues long. V lost 0 bases and J lost 4; bases outside the gene matches: 5. Germline V gene sequence: CDR1 DFQATT, CDR2 SNEGSKA (reference sequence). CDR3 protein: CSARDGTSGYNEQFF. CDR3 DNA sequence: TGCAGTGCTAGAGATGGTACTAGCGGTTACAATGAGCAGTTCTTC.